A single TCR beta chain is shown here with its context. This clone was counted once. The antigen this receptor binds is unknown. No per-base quality is available; no much larger clone lies one base away. The source of the sample is a study of beta chain features in type 1 diabetes (dated by TCRdb to the late 2010s). Background on the whole study: Mean age, gender distribution, total cell number and subset yield were not different between patients and healthy donors. A total of 107,917,701 sorted cells were examined across all samples, and RNA yield correlated strongly with the number of cells per subset. The study compared TCRB repertoires of sorted circulating CD4+ T cell subsets between recently diagnosed type 1 diabetes patients and matched healthy donors. Regulatory and stem cell-like memory subsets were isolated from only 8 patients and roughly 8 healthy donors, whereas naive and central memory subsets came from all 30 or so donors. The paper as a whole reports these results and caveats: In all four CD4+ subsets, TCRB CDR3 length was moderately but significantly shorter in type 1 diabetes patients. Because cDNA rather than genomic DNA was sequenced, highly expressing activated cells could have been over-represented, although no difference in activation and CD3 levels was found between groups. Patients with type 1 diabetes made fewer insertions and deleted more nucleotides at VDJ recombination sites, implying thymic rearrangement abnormalities. Because the HLA sub-analyses included only small numbers of individuals, any influence of HLA type on TCRB rearrangement was left unresolved. Shorter templates might be favored by PCR, yet because patient and control samples were amplified and corrected together, any such skew would affect both groups equally. The naive, central memory and regulatory TCRB repertoires appeared to resemble one another more closely among patients than among healthy donors.

V is shortened by 5 bases, J by 0 bases, and the region joining them spans 11 bases. Spanning cysteine to phenylalanine, the CDR3 consists of 14 amino acids. The kept DNA is CDR3 alone, 42 bases in frame from the first base. Via the germline V gene (reference sequence), CDR1 is LNHDA and CDR2 SQIVND. The High Capacity cDNA Reverse Transcription Kit was used to reverse transcribe all of the isolated RNA, meaning that expressed TCRB transcripts were what got sequenced. Naive, central memory and regulatory T cell samples underwent deep immunoSEQ sequencing, averaging around 3.7 million total reads per sample. Sorted cells were lysed in RLT buffer, and RNA was extracted using DNase-treated RNeasy Micro or Mini kits according to cell number. Each cell subset was processed separately to prevent cross-contamination, with patient and healthy donor samples processed together. The immunoSEQ multiplex PCR was used to amplify TCRB sequences from cDNA, yielding 87-bp fragments that span the CDR3 region. Amplicons were sequenced on the Illumina HiSeq platform. Regarding the original processing steps: PCR bias was corrected computationally using synthetic template baselines, and reads within Hamming distance 2 were collapsed, with unmergeable singletons discarded. Reads were aligned to IMGT to assign V, D and J genes, CDR3 length, and insertions or deletions at six rearrangement sites. Within each subset, clonotype counts were normalized to sorted cell number, after which true diversity and Gini coefficients were computed with the tcR R package. The overlap coefficient, calculated on TCRB nucleotide sequences, was used to measure repertoire sharing. In TCRdb, the immuneACCESS table is reduced to in-frame sequences with V and J assigned. These tables do not hold every clone; where another copy was compared, an unresolved V gene accounts for under half, and the others remain unexplained. The DNA gave D and trimming, while V, J and clone size come from that table. In this sample the table shows 150,000 to 170,000 clones, around 10% of which occur a single time. The ten biggest clones cover approximately 0.46% of the sample.

Each donor gave one peripheral blood draw, roughly 0.12 L on average, collected into heparinised tubes. Naive, central memory, regulatory and stem cell-like memory CD4+ T cells were sorted on a BD FACSAria II using a panel including CD45RO, CCR7, CD25, CD127, CD95 and CD27. Every sorted population had a purity above 95%. PBMCs were isolated right away by Lymphoprep density gradient centrifugation and were stained directly, without culture. So that batch effects would be minimized, each experiment stained and sorted samples in pairs, pairing one healthy donor with one patient. Material: central memory CD4+ T cells from blood. The clonotype was recovered from a man in his thirties or forties with type 1 diabetes. The rearrangement joined TRBV19 to TRBJ2-7; TRBD2 is perhaps the D gene, given 6 matching bases. The nucleotides are TGTGCCAGTAGTTCGGACTACACCTCCTACGAGCAGTACTTC. This sequence encodes CASSSDYTSYEQYF. The variable domain in full, with residues beyond the CDR3 obtained from the reference TRBV19 and TRBJ2-7 genes, is DGGITQSPKYLFRKEGQNVTLSCEQNLNHDAMYWYRQDPGQGLRLIYYSQIVNDFQKGDIAEGYSVSREKKESFPLTVTSAQKNPTAFYLCASSSDYTSYEQYFGPGTRLTVT.